The next 15 T cell receptor beta chains were all read from a single sample in a study of cytomegalovirus exposure and HLA in healthy donors. The PCR made use of 60 Vbeta and 13 Jbeta primers. Measured with immunoSEQ multiplex PCR; TCRdb has only the in-frame clones, and not every one. Here the sample spans around 160,000 clones, 70% to 90% being singletons. The source material was PBMCs. The receptors originated from a man aged 18 to 30 in good health and CMV-seropositive.

Only a few counts were recorded for this clone. In DNA, the CDR3 is TGTGCCAGCAGTCAGGAGGGCGAGCAGTACTTC. Translating gives CASSQEGEQYF. The chain combines TRBV2 with TRBJ2-7; a possible D gene is TRBD2 (6 bases). V was pared by 5 bases and J by 6 bases, with 8 bases between. The CDR3 is 11 residues long. The germline gives CDR1 SNHLY, CDR2 FYNNEI.

This chain uses TRBV6-5 with TRBJ2-7; maybe TRBD2 (5 bases). The germline CDR1 and CDR2 sequences are MNHEY and SVGAGI. Trimming took 0 bases from V and 2 from J, leaving 8 bases between them. This CDR3 has 14 amino acids. CDR3 amino acids: CASSYSPGTYEQYF. The DNA for the CDR3 is TGTGCCAGCAGTTACTCTCCGGGGACCTACGAGCAGTACTTC.

The chain is built from TRBV27 and TRBJ2-1; D is perhaps TRBD1 (6 bases). CDR3 length: 13 residues. Germline-derived CDR1 and CDR2 are MNHEY and SMNVEV (reference sequence). Trimming took off 5 bases at V and 5 bases at J, with 10 bases between the two ends. The CDR3 DNA reads TGTGCCAGCAGTCCTAGGACAGACAATGAGCAGTTCTTC. Its translation is CASSPRTDNEQFF.

This clone was detected a few times. The rearrangement joins TRBV19 to TRBJ1-4, with TRBD1 matching over 7 bases. Germline V gene data show CDR1 as LNHDA and CDR2 as SQIVND (reference sequence). V shed 6 bases, J shed 1 base, and the junction held 5 bases outside the gene matches. This CDR3 region has 15 residues. CDR3 DNA sequence: TGTGCCAGTAGCAGTACAGGGGTAACTAATGAAAAACTGTTTTTT. This sequence encodes CASSSTGVTNEKLFF.

This clone was seen just once. The rearrangement joins TRBV5-4 to TRBJ1-2, with 9 bases fitting TRBD1. V lost 4 bases to trimming and J lost 1 base; unmatched junction nucleotides: 2. There are 14 residues in the CDR3. The germline gives CDR1 SGHNT, CDR2 YYREEE (reference sequence). CDR3: CASSVGQGNYGYTF. The CDR3 DNA is TGTGCCAGCAGCGTGGGACAGGGTAACTATGGCTACACCTTC.

This sequence joins TRBV7-6 and TRBJ2-5, with a possible D match to TRBD1 (6 bases). The end of the DNA aligns better with TRBJ2-7, so the J call may be wrong. This CDR3 region has 12 residues. Germline V gives CDR1 SGHVS, CDR2 FNYEAQ. CDR3 loop: CASSNRVDEQYF. CDR3 coding DNA: TGTGCCAGCAGCAACAGGGTCGACGAGCAGTACTTC.

The CDR3 protein is CATRQSNTGELFF. In DNA, the CDR3 is TGTGCCACGCGGCAGTCGAACACCGGGGAGCTGTTTTTT. The chain combines TRBV10-3 with TRBJ2-2; no clear D gene. The V end was cut by 10 bases, the J end by 0 bases, with 9 bases between. Germline loops: CDR1 ENHRY, CDR2 SYGVKD. The CDR3 covers 13 residues.

The chain uses TRBV9 and TRBJ1-5; D call uncertain. CDR3 length: 15 amino acids. V lost 5 bases and J 9 bases, leaving 21 bases between the germline ends. CDR1 SGDLS and CDR2 YYNGEE come from the germline V gene. CDR3 residues: CASSATPSGPGPQHF. For the CDR3, the DNA is TGTGCCAGCAGTGCAACCCCTTCGGGTCCTGGGCCCCAGCATTTT.

This clone was counted a few times. The rearrangement joins TRBV30 to TRBJ2-3, with 10 bases aligning to TRBD1. Germline V gives CDR1 GTSNPN, CDR2 SVGIG (reference sequence). V lost 1 base to trimming and J lost 7 bases; unmatched junction nucleotides: 5. The CDR3 sequence is 14 residues long. CDR3: CAWSATGGLYTQYF. The CDR3 coding sequence is TGTGCCTGGAGTGCGACAGGGGGCTTATATACGCAGTATTTT. The full variable domain, rest sourced from reference TRBV30 and TRBJ2-3, is SQTIHQWPATLVQPVGSPLSLECTVEGTSNPNLYWYRQAAGRGLQLLFYSVGIGQISSEVPQNLSASRPQDRQFILSSKKLLLSDSGFYLCAWSATGGLYTQYFGPGTRLTVL.

The rearrangement links TRBV29-1 to TRBJ2-7; 7 bases fit TRBD2. CDR3 length: 17 amino acids. In germline, CDR1 is SQVTM, CDR2 ANQGSEA. V was pared by 2 bases and J by 3 bases, with 16 bases of the junction left unmatched. The CDR3: CSVEKPGRVGTNYEQYF. The CDR3 coding sequence is TGCAGCGTTGAAAAGCCGGGGCGAGTAGGGACTAACTACGAGCAGTACTTC.

The CDR3 nucleotides read TGTGCCTGGCAGGATAATGAAAAACTGTTTTTT. This translates into CAWQDNEKLFF. The V gene is TRBV30, the J gene TRBJ1-4; D is uncertain. This CDR3 contains 11 residues. V lost 5 bases and J 4 bases, leaving 5 bases between the germline ends. CDR1 is GTSNPN, CDR2 SVGIG, per germline (reference sequence).

The chain carries TRBV7-3 and TRBJ1-1, with D uncertain. Trimming removed 5 bases at V and 0 bases at J, with 10 bases between. The germline V gene encodes CDR1 SGHTA and CDR2 FQGTGA. This CDR3 region has 14 residues. CDR3 sequence reads: CASSPSRVNTEAFF. CDR3 coding DNA: TGTGCCAGCAGCCCCAGTCGGGTGAACACTGAAGCTTTCTTT.

The chain couples TRBV10-2 to TRBJ1-5, with TRBD1 identical over 11 bases. Germline V CDR1 and CDR2: WSHSY, SAAADI. The CDR3 covers 15 residues. V trimming: 4 bases; J trimming: 4 bases; junction bases outside the gene matches: 3. The CDR3 is CASSGGTGGNQPQHF. CDR3 DNA sequence: TGCGCCAGCAGTGGGGGGACAGGGGGTAATCAGCCCCAGCATTTT.

The chain employs TRBV7-2 and TRBJ1-1; 7 bases line up with TRBD1. The germline CDR1 and CDR2 sequences are SGHTA and FQGNSA. The CDR3 spans 14 residues. V lost 4 bases and J lost 0; bases outside the gene matches: 2. The CDR3 protein is CASSWDRMNTEAFF. In DNA, the CDR3 is TGTGCCAGCAGCTGGGACAGAATGAACACTGAAGCTTTCTTT.

The chain links TRBV19 to TRBJ2-1; D is unresolved. V was trimmed by 2 bases and J by 0 bases, leaving 11 bases between them. Germline V CDR1 and CDR2: LNHDA, SQIVND (reference sequence). The CDR3 contains 16 residues. The CDR3 region has the DNA TGTGCCAGTAGTATAAGTGGTCCCAGCTCCTACAATGAGCAGTTCTTC. It translates to CASSISGPSSYNEQFF.